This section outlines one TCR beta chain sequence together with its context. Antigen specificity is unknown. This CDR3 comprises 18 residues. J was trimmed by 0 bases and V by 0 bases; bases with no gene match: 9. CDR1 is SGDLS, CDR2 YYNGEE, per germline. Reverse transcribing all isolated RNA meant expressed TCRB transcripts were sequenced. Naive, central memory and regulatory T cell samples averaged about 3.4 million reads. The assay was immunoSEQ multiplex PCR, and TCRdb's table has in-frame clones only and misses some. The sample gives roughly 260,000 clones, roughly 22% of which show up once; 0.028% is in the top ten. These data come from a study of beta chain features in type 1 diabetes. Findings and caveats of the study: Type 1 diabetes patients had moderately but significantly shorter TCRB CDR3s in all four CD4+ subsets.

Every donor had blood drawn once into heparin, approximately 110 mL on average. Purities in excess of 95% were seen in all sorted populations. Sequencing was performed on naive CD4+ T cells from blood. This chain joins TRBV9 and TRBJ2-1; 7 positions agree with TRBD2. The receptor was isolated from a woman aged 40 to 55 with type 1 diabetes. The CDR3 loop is CASSVGVEGGSSYNEQFF. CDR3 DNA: TGTGCCAGCAGCGTAGGGGTCGAGGGAGGGAGCTCCTACAATGAGCAGTTCTTC. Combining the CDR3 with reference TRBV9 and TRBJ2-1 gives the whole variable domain DSGVTQTPKHLITATGQRVTLRCSPRSGDLSVYWYQQSLDQGLQFLIQYYNGEERAKGNILERFSAQQFPDLHSELNLSSLELGDSALYFCASSVGVEGGSSYNEQFFGPGTRLTVL.